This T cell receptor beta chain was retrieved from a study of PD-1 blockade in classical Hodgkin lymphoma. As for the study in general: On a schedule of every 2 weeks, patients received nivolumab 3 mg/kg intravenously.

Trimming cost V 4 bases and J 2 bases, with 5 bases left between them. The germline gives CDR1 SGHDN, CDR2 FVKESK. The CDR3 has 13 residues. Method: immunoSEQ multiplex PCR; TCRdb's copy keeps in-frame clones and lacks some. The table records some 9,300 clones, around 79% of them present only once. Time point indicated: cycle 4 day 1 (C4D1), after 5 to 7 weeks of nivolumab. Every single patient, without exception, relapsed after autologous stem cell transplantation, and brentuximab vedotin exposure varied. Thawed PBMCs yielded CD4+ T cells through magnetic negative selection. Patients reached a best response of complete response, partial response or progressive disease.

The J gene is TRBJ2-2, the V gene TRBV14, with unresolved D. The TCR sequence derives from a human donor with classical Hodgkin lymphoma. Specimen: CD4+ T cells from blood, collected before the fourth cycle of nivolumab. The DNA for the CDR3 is TGTGCCAGCAGCCGGATAAACACCGGGGAGCTGTTTTTT. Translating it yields CASSRINTGELFF.